This TCR beta chain comes out of a study of cytomegalovirus exposure and HLA in healthy donors. Study-wide results and caveats: The study labeled fewer than 200 TCR beta chains cytomegalovirus-associated. Common viral pathogens were later found to be apparently linked to several of the most significant clusters.

A multiplex PCR was run with 60 Vbeta primers and 13 Jbeta primers. Only in-frame clones appear in the TCRdb table, and some are missing; sequencing was by immunoSEQ multiplex PCR. The sample carries 110,000 to 150,000 clones, 65% to 85% recorded once. Turning to this clone: The antigen remains unidentified.

Sequencing was done on a sample of PBMCs. The clonotype was recovered from a woman in her forties in good health and CMV-seropositive.

DNA of the CDR3: TGCGCCAGCAGCTTGGAACCCCTAGCGGGAGGGTACAATGAGCAGTTCTTC. Translation: CASSLEPLAGGYNEQFF. J is TRBJ2-1 and V is TRBV5-1; 12 bases align to TRBD2. Trimming removed 0 bases from V and 4 bases from J; junction bases left unmatched: 5. CDR1 and CDR2 (germline): SGHRS, YFSETQ. The CDR3 is 17 amino acids.